The T cell receptor beta chain under discussion was sequenced for a study of T cells in women clearing cervical HPV infection. Study in general: Control women cleared a single incident HPV16 infection within 12 months. Case blood was drawn when the lesion was first found; control blood after infection became undetectable.

All participants had a single incident cervical HPV16 infection, and prevalent HPV16 infections were excluded. Clones were read by immunoSEQ multiplex PCR, and TCRdb kept only the in-frame ones, dropping some. The listing contains roughly 48,000 clones. The sample was blood buffy coat. This TCR came from a woman between 18 and 70 years old with a cervical HPV16 infection that either progressed to CIN3+ or cleared (not recorded which).

Partial CDR3 DNA: TGCAGTGCTAGAGTAGCGGGAAACTACGAG. This gives the protein CSARVAGNYE. The whole CDR3 is CSARVAGNYEQYF. This chain uses TRBV20-1 with TRBJ2-7, with 8 bases identical to TRBD2. The read falls 3 residues short of the CDR3 end, and the missing part is taken from the germline J gene. J lost 3 bases, V lost 1 base, and 2 bases had no gene match. CDR1 is DFQATT, CDR2 SNEGSKA, per germline (reference sequence). The CDR3 length is 13 residues.